One sample yielded the 31 T cell receptor beta chains listed below, sequenced in a study of T cells in Graves' hyperthyroidism and ophthalmopathy. RNA transcripts provided the source from which TCR beta CDR3 regions were amplified. HTBI primers were used for first-round RT-PCR of the TCR CDR3. TCRdb itself ran the multiplex PCR reads through MiXCR, one entry per CDR3 protein. Of some 550,000 distinct CDR3 sequences listed, approximately 16% are singletons. The sample comprised blood. Receptor source: a woman aged 40 to 50 with Graves' ophthalmopathy.

This clonotype was detected ten times or more. V gene TRBV10-2 combines with J gene TRBJ2-7; a possible D gene is TRBD2 (6 bases). Germline V gives CDR1 WSHSY, CDR2 SAAADI. V lost 1 base, J lost 1 base, and 11 bases lay in between. This CDR3 is built from 15 residues. For the CDR3, the DNA is TGCGCCAGCAGTGAGTGGGGGGTTATGTCCTACGAGCAGTACTTC. Translating gives CASSEWGVMSYEQYF.

This clonotype has more than one count but fewer than ten. The rearrangement links TRBV11-1 to TRBJ2-1; D is perhaps TRBD1 (5 bases). Germline V CDR1 and CDR2: SGHAT, FQDESV (reference sequence). The CDR3 totals 17 residues. The V end lost 5 bases, the J end lost 1 base, and 18 bases lay between the germline ends. CDR3 nucleotide sequence: TGTGCCAGCAGCCATAACCTCCAGGGTCGGTCCTACAATGAGCAGTTCTTC. Its translation is CASSHNLQGRSYNEQFF.

CDR3 nucleotide sequence: TGCGCCAGCAGCCAAGGACCAGGGACAACGAACTACGAGCAGTACTTC. This sequence encodes CASSQGPGTTNYEQYF. J is TRBJ2-7 and V is TRBV4-1, with D maybe TRBD1 (6 bases). CDR3 size: 16 residues. V gave up 1 base and J gave up 3 bases, with 16 bases separating them. Germline V gene lookup returns CDR1 MGHRA and CDR2 YSYEKL.

Concerning this clonotype: One end of the junction varies from germline; a read error may be responsible. V is TRBV5-1 and J is TRBJ2-1, with TRBD2 identical over 7 bases. This CDR3 spans 14 amino acids. Germline CDR1 is SGHRS and CDR2 is YFSETQ. CDR3 DNA sequence: TGTGCCAGCACCTCCGTAGCGGGTATCTATGAGCAGTTCTTC. This translates into CASTSVAGIYEQFF.

This clonotype was picked up a small number of times. This rearrangement joins TRBV5-1 to TRBJ1-6, with 11 bases that match TRBD1. The V gene end was trimmed by 1 base and the J gene end by 6 bases; junction bases not matched to a gene: 6. The CDR3 is 17 residues long. Germline V gene sequence: CDR1 SGHRS, CDR2 YFSETQ. CDR3 DNA: TGCGCCAGCAGCTTGAATCCGGGACAGGGGGTTAATTCACCCCTCCACTTT. Translated: CASSLNPGQGVNSPLHF.

This clonotype was counted a few times. This chain links TRBV27 with TRBJ1-1; D call uncertain. V shed 5 bases and J shed 6 bases, with 13 bases lying between them. Looked up from germline, CDR1 is MNHEY and CDR2 is SMNVEV (reference sequence). CDR3 length: 13 amino acids. CDR3 loop: CASSLRGAPEAFF. For the CDR3, the DNA is TGTGCCAGCAGTCTCCGGGGTGCCCCTGAAGCTTTCTTT.

V usage is TRBV19 and J usage is TRBJ1-5; tentatively, D is TRBD1 (5 bases). The CDR3 consists of 17 residues. V was trimmed by 5 bases and J by 7 bases, leaving 24 bases between them. Germline V gene data show CDR1 as LNHDA and CDR2 as SQIVND (reference sequence). This chain's CDR3 is CASSPRGGGDGRQPQHF. CDR3 DNA: TGTGCCAGTAGTCCCCGAGGTGGAGGGGATGGGCGACAGCCCCAGCATTTT.

This clonotype was seen a few times. The rearrangement links TRBV19 to TRBJ1-6, with TRBD1 as a possible D gene (6 bases). Germline V CDR1 and CDR2: LNHDA, SQIVND (reference sequence). There are 15 residues in the CDR3. The ends were cut back, 3 bases at V and 7 bases at J, with 13 bases in the middle. CDR3: CASSIGGAGNSPLHF. CDR3 in DNA: TGTGCCAGTAGTATCGGGGGCGCGGGGAATTCACCCCTCCACTTT.

On this clonotype itself: A read error may be the cause here, since a much bigger clone is one base away. V and J are TRBV20-1 and TRBJ1-1; D perhaps matches TRBD1 (5 bases). The CDR3 length is 17 residues. Germline CDR1 reads DFQATT; CDR2 reads SNEGSKA (reference sequence). V lost 5 bases, J lost 4 bases, and 26 bases lay in between. The CDR3 is CSASPDGAVGAFTEAFF. DNA of the CDR3: TGCAGTGCTTCTCCGGACGGGGCGGTAGGGGCATTCACTGAAGCTTTCTTT.

The sample holds a few counts of this clonotype. The V gene is TRBV18, the J gene TRBJ1-5; D perhaps matches TRBD1 (5 bases). The CDR3 is 16 residues long. Trimming took off 1 base at V and 7 bases at J, with 17 bases between the two ends. Germline-derived CDR1 and CDR2 are KGHSH and LQKENI. As DNA, the CDR3 is TGTGCCAGCTCACCACAAGACGGGGGTGACGGGCAGCCCCAGCATTTT. The encoded protein is CASSPQDGGDGQPQHF.

This clonotype was detected ten times or more. V usage is TRBV6-1 and J usage is TRBJ1-2; TRBD1 agrees at 8 bases. CDR1 is MNHNS and CDR2 is SASEGT in the germline V gene. J was trimmed by 8 bases and V by 6 bases; bases with no gene match: 11. The CDR3 runs 14 residues. DNA for the CDR3: TGTGCCAGCAGCCCCGGGACAGGTGATCGGGGCTACACCTTC. This encodes CASSPGTGDRGYTF.

This clonotype has a count of ten or more. The V gene is TRBV2, the J gene TRBJ2-2; 7 bases agree with TRBD2. This CDR3 has 16 residues. The V segment lost 6 bases and the J segment 3 bases; nucleotides outside the gene matches: 10. CDR1 is SNHLY and CDR2 is FYNNEI in the germline V gene. For the CDR3, the DNA is TGTGCCAGCAGGTGGGGAGGGCCCTGGGACACCGGGGAGCTGTTTTTT. It is translated as CASRWGGPWDTGELFF.

This chain connects TRBV6-1 to TRBJ1-1, with no clear D. The length of the CDR3 is 14 residues. Germline-derived CDR1 and CDR2 are MNHNS and SASEGT. V lost 0 bases, J lost 2 bases, and 7 bases lay in between. The CDR3 is CASSEATTNTEAFF. CDR3 sequence (DNA): TGTGCCAGCAGTGAAGCTACAACTAACACTGAAGCTTTCTTT.

This clonotype was seen a handful of times. The chain recombines TRBV6-5 with TRBJ2-1, with D possibly TRBD2 on 7 matching bases. Germline CDR1 is MNHEY and CDR2 is SVGAGI. The CDR3 consists of 15 residues. Trimming took 0 bases from V and 11 from J, leaving 17 bases between them. The CDR3 bases are TGTGCCAGCAGTTACTCGAGGGGGGGAACCGAGAAGCAGTTCTTC. It is translated as CASSYSRGGTEKQFF.

The J gene is TRBJ2-5, the V gene TRBV20-1; 11 bases align to TRBD1. The CDR3 extends over 12 amino acids. J gave up 5 bases and V 6 bases, and 2 bases lay outside the gene matches. Germline V lookup: CDR1 DFQATT, CDR2 SNEGSKA (reference sequence). CDR3 sequence: CSAGTGGETQYF. CDR3 sequence (DNA): TGCAGTGCCGGGACAGGGGGGGAGACCCAGTACTTC.

This clonotype was counted a few times. The chain uses TRBV29-1 and TRBJ2-7; 9 bases are a match to TRBD1. The length of the CDR3 is 13 residues. Looked up from germline, CDR1 is SQVTM and CDR2 is ANQGSEA. The trim removed 7 bases at V and 6 bases at J, leaving 10 bases unmatched. CDR3 bases: TGCAGCGGAACAGGGGGCGCCCAGGGCGAGCAGTACTTC. Translating it yields CSGTGGAQGEQYF.

This clonotype was counted a few times. J is TRBJ2-6 and V is TRBV24-1; TRBD1 is a possible D gene (6 bases). The V gene's germline CDR1 is KGHDR and CDR2 SFDVKD. CDR3 length: 14 amino acids. V gave up 12 bases and J gave up 0 bases, with 11 bases separating them. CDR3 sequence reads: CARDRISGANVLTF. CDR3 coding DNA: TGTGCCCGCGACAGGATCTCTGGGGCCAACGTCCTGACTTTC.

V is TRBV11-2 and J is TRBJ2-7, with D unclear. Per the germline V gene, CDR1 is SGHAT and CDR2 is FQNNGV. The CDR3 totals 17 residues. Trimming removed 8 bases at V and 1 base at J, with 24 bases between. The CDR3 reads CASGRFPRLSSSYEQYF. The CDR3, as DNA: TGTGCCAGCGGCCGATTCCCCCGGTTATCCTCTTCCTACGAGCAGTACTTC. Supplemented by reference TRBV11-2 and TRBJ2-7, the full variable domain reads EAGVAQSPRYKIIEKRQSVAFWCNPISGHATLYWYQQILGQGPKLLIQFQNNGVVDDSQLPKDRFSAERLKGVDSTLKIQPAKLEDSAVYLCASGRFPRLSSSYEQYFGPGTRLTVT.

Many counts were recorded for this clonotype. The CDR3 loop is CSAGRGSSTDTQYF. In DNA, the CDR3 is TGCAGTGCTGGCAGGGGTTCCAGCACAGATACGCAGTATTTT. The gene calls are TRBV20-1 and TRBJ2-3; maybe TRBD1 (6 bases). Germline-derived CDR1 and CDR2 are DFQATT and SNEGSKA (reference sequence). The CDR3 covers 14 residues. The V gene lost 5 bases and the J gene lost 0 bases, with 12 bases spanning the gap.

This clonotype has more than one count but fewer than ten. The chain is built from TRBV29-1 and TRBJ1-1, with D possibly matching TRBD1 (5 bases). The germline V gene has CDR1 SQVTM and CDR2 ANQGSEA. The CDR3 is made up of 15 amino acids. Between the trimmed V and J ends, which lost 3 bases and 0 bases, there was a span of 14 bases. CDR3 DNA sequence: TGCAGCGTTGAGCGACAGCCGGATTTGAACACTGAAGCTTTCTTT. It codes for CSVERQPDLNTEAFF.

The chain carries TRBV2 and TRBJ2-2; the D is unclear. Germline V lookup: CDR1 SNHLY, CDR2 FYNNEI. V lost 5 bases, J lost 7 bases, and 17 bases lay in between. The length of the CDR3 is 15 residues. CDR3 DNA: TGTGCCAGCAGTATACTTTGGCTGGGTAACGGGGAGCTGTTTTTT. Its protein is CASSILWLGNGELFF.

The genes are TRBV20-1 and TRBJ2-5; D might be TRBD2 (7 bases). The CDR3 totals 15 residues. Trimming removed 0 bases at V and 4 bases at J, with 15 bases between. CDR1 and CDR2 (germline): DFQATT, SNEGSKA (reference sequence). This chain's CDR3 is CSARDDLRGGETQYF. The CDR3 DNA reads TGCAGTGCTAGAGATGATTTAAGGGGGGGAGAGACCCAGTACTTC.

This clonotype was picked up many times. This chain connects TRBV30 to TRBJ2-5; D is undetermined. This CDR3 has 11 amino acids. With 5 bases removed from V and 4 bases from J, the gap between germline ends came to 8 bases. Germline values: CDR1 GTSNPN, CDR2 SVGIG (reference sequence). The CDR3 nucleotides are TGTGCCTGGGGCGGTGGAGAGACCCAGTACTTC. Its translation is CAWGGGETQYF.

This clonotype occurred many times. The rearrangement uses TRBV11-2 and TRBJ2-5; tentatively, D is TRBD2 (7 bases). Germline assignment: CDR1 SGHAT and CDR2 FQNNGV. This CDR3 is 17 amino acids long. Trimming shortened V by 2 bases and J by 2 bases, and 18 bases separated the two germline ends. CDR3: CASSLNRMGGGQETQYF. The CDR3 DNA is TGTGCCAGCAGCTTAAACCGGATGGGAGGGGGACAAGAGACCCAGTACTTC.

This clonotype was observed many times. The chain has TRBV27 and TRBJ2-3, with D perhaps TRBD2 (5 bases). CDR1 and CDR2 (germline): MNHEY, SMNVEV (reference sequence). The CDR3 runs 14 residues. The V end was cut by 7 bases, the J end by 2 bases, with 13 bases between. The CDR3 reads CASMLLGLTDTQYF. The CDR3 nucleotides are TGTGCCAGCATGCTACTAGGACTCACAGATACGCAGTATTTT.

This rearrangement joins TRBV4-1 to TRBJ2-1, with 12 nucleotides matching TRBD2. This CDR3 has 17 residues. Germline-derived CDR1 and CDR2 are MGHRA and YSYEKL. V gave up 2 bases and J gave up 7 bases; unmatched junction bases: 9. Here the CDR3 reads CASSQTRTSGTGNEQFF. In DNA, the CDR3 is TGCGCCAGCAGCCAAACGAGGACTAGCGGGACGGGAAATGAGCAGTTCTTC.

The V call is TRBV29-1, the J call TRBJ2-1; TRBD1 is a possible D gene (6 bases). V was clipped by 4 bases and J by 5 bases, with 15 bases between them. Germline assignment: CDR1 SQVTM and CDR2 ANQGSEA. This CDR3 is 14 amino acids long. Here the CDR3 DNA reads TGCAGCGTTGCAGGCAGGGGAAGCAACAATGAGCAGTTCTTC. Translating gives CSVAGRGSNNEQFF.

This clonotype was detected many times. The CDR3 sequence: CAWSVPGRGLSTEAFF. CDR3 DNA: TGTGCCTGGAGTGTACCGGGCAGGGGGCTGTCCACTGAAGCTTTCTTT. The chain carries TRBV30 and TRBJ1-1, with 8 nucleotides matching TRBD1. The CDR3 extends over 16 amino acids. CDR1 and CDR2 (germline): GTSNPN, SVGIG (reference sequence). Trimming cost V 0 bases and J 4 bases; bases outside gene matches: 10.

J is TRBJ1-1 and V is TRBV7-9; D call uncertain. The germline V gene encodes CDR1 SEHNR and CDR2 FQNEAQ (reference sequence). Trimming removed 2 bases at V and 2 bases at J, with 12 bases between. The CDR3 is made up of 15 amino acids. CDR3 residues: CASSLLGQINTEAFF. The CDR3 DNA sequence: TGTGCCAGCAGCTTATTAGGGCAGATTAACACTGAAGCTTTCTTT.

This clonotype was counted many times. V and J are TRBV2 and TRBJ2-3, with D possibly TRBD2 on 5 matching bases. In germline, CDR1 is SNHLY, CDR2 FYNNEI. Trimming cost V 4 bases and J 0 bases, with 11 bases left between them. The CDR3 runs 15 residues. CDR3: CASSVPSPSTDTQYF. Here the CDR3 DNA reads TGTGCCAGCAGTGTGCCTAGCCCGAGCACAGATACGCAGTATTTT.

The rearrangement uses TRBV6-1 and TRBJ1-6; D remains ambiguous. The CDR3 has 17 residues. Trimming cost V 5 bases and J 0 bases, with 14 bases left between them. The germline gives CDR1 MNHNS, CDR2 SASEGT. CDR3 amino acids: CASSSSLHSSYNSPLHF. The CDR3 DNA follows: TGTGCCAGCAGTTCATCACTTCATAGCTCCTATAATTCACCCCTCCACTTT.